This T cell receptor (beta chain) was sequenced for a study of cytomegalovirus exposure and HLA in healthy donors. Study-wide findings and caveats: Information on immune exposure was restricted to one variable (CMV serostatus).

The CDR3 covers 17 residues. Germline CDR1 and CDR2: LGHNA and YSLEER. V was trimmed by 0 bases and J by 5 bases, leaving 19 bases between them. PCR employed 60 Vbeta and 13 Jbeta primers. TCRdb's copy holds only in-frame clones and misses some; the assay was immunoSEQ multiplex PCR. The top ten hold about 14% of the sample, which has 65,000 to 85,000 clones, approximately 70% seen once. Concerning this clone itself: Its antigen is not identified.

The rearrangement links TRBV4-3 to TRBJ1-1; D uncertain. This clonotype was obtained from a male donor in good health and CMV-seropositive. The sample was PBMCs. The CDR3 spells CASSQELAALVWTEAFF. The CDR3 coding sequence is TGCGCCAGCAGCCAAGAATTGGCCGCCCTGGTATGGACTGAAGCTTTCTTT.